Reported below is one T cell receptor beta chain. The same CDR3 also results from other DNA sequences found in this sample. This record comes from a study of cytomegalovirus exposure and HLA in healthy donors. Trimming cost V 4 bases and J 5 bases, with 18 bases left between them. The CDR3 is 15 amino acids. CDR1 is SGHDT and CDR2 is YYEEEE in the germline V gene. The PCR ran on 60 Vbeta and 13 Jbeta primers. Produced via immunoSEQ multiplex PCR; TCRdb's table is partial and in-frame only. In the table there are about 160,000 clones, 60% to 85% of which are singletons. The chain recombines TRBV5-6 with TRBJ2-5; D is undetermined. This clonotype was sampled from a woman aged 45-65 years in good health and CMV-seropositive. Sequenced input: PBMCs. This CDR3 reads CASSPILRQAETQYF. Written as DNA, the CDR3 is TGTGCCAGCAGCCCTATACTTCGACAAGCTGAGACCCAGTACTTC.